Sequencing of this T cell receptor beta chain was carried out in a study of shared clonotypes between healthy human individuals. CDR3 size: 15 residues. Germline-derived CDR1 and CDR2 are LNHDA and SQIVND (reference sequence). V was pared by 4 bases and J by 3 bases, with 13 bases between. The table came from immunoSEQ multiplex PCR; TCRdb's copy has only in-frame clones and leaves some out. The data show over 2 million clones, 85% to 95% seen once. This clonotype was obtained from a man aged 18-30 years in good health. Some clones in this sample may be carry-over from other donors' samples. V is TRBV19 and J is TRBJ2-1; D is undetermined. Source material: naive CD4+ T cells from PBMCs. Subset indicated: CD45RA+ positively selected. Here the CDR3 reads CASSTPWTNYNEQFF. CDR3 in DNA: TGTGCCAGTAGTACCCCATGGACCAACTACAATGAGCAGTTCTTC. Complete variable domain (other parts from reference TRBV19 and TRBJ2-1): DGGITQSPKYLFRKEGQNVTLSCEQNLNHDAMYWYRQDPGQGLRLIYYSQIVNDFQKGDIAEGYSVSREKKESFPLTVTSAQKNPTAFYLCASSTPWTNYNEQFFGPGTRLTVL.